Each of the 19 T cell receptor beta chains below was sequenced from the same sample in a study of cytomegalovirus exposure and HLA in healthy donors. Only in-frame clones appear in the TCRdb table, and some are missing; sequencing was by immunoSEQ multiplex PCR. The sample has under 100,000 clones, 84% seen once. The sequenced material came from PBMCs. The receptors derive from a woman aged 18-35 years in good health and CMV-seropositive.

V is TRBV2 and J is TRBJ2-7, with 10 bases fitting TRBD1. The J segment lost 7 bases and the V segment lost 7 bases, leaving 13 bases of the junction unmatched. The CDR3 has 15 amino acids. CDR1 and CDR2 (germline): SNHLY, FYNNEI. The CDR3 bases are TGTGCCAGCATCGGGCCGGGACAGGGGTCGTCGGAGCAGTACTTC. Its translation: CASIGPGQGSSEQYF. Full variable domain (rest looked up from reference TRBV2 and TRBJ2-7): EPEVTQTPSHQVTQMGQEVILRCVPISNHLYFYWYRQILGQKVEFLVSFYNNEISEKSEIFDDQFSVERPDGSNFTLKIRSTKLEDSAMYFCASIGPGQGSSEQYFGPGTRLTVT.

The V call is TRBV10-3, the J call TRBJ2-3; no firm D call. Trimming stripped 3 bases from V and 3 bases from J, with 16 bases between. CDR3 length: 16 residues. Germline-derived CDR1 and CDR2 are ENHRY and SYGVKD. The CDR3 DNA follows: TGTGCCATCAGTGAAAACACCGTTCTAGGTACAGATACGCAGTATTTT. Protein: CAISENTVLGTDTQYF.

This clone was recorded only once. The chain combines TRBV19 with TRBJ2-7; TRBD1 matches at 8 bases. Trimming took 5 bases from V and 2 from J; bases not matched to a gene: 8. CDR1 and CDR2 from the germline V gene are LNHDA and SQIVND (reference sequence). The CDR3 spans 15 residues. The CDR3, as DNA: TGTGCCAGTAGTCACCGGGACAGGTTAACCTACGAGCAGTACTTC. This translates into CASSHRDRLTYEQYF.

The rearrangement uses TRBV11-2 and TRBJ1-2, with a possible D match to TRBD1 (6 bases). Germline assignment: CDR1 SGHAT and CDR2 FQNNGV. The CDR3 loop spans 13 amino acids. The ends were cut back, 5 bases at V and 2 bases at J, with 9 bases in the middle. The CDR3 loop is CASSGQGNYGYTF. CDR3 nucleotide sequence: TGTGCCAGCAGCGGTCAGGGGAACTATGGCTACACCTTC.

As regards this clone: One end of the junction varies from germline; a read error may be responsible. The chain has TRBV10-3 and TRBJ1-2; D is possibly TRBD1 (6 bases). CDR3 length equals 17 residues. Germline CDR1 ENHRY, CDR2 SYGVKD. The CDR3: CAISDAQGIREDYDYTF. In DNA form, the CDR3 reads TGTGCCATCAGTGACGCCCAGGGGATACGGGAGGACTATGACTACACCTTC.

The chain has TRBV7-6 and TRBJ1-1; TRBD1 matches 7 bases. V lost 5 bases and J lost 4; bases outside the gene matches: 7. Germline V gene lookup returns CDR1 SGHVS and CDR2 FNYEAQ. The CDR3 extends over 14 amino acids. The CDR3, as DNA: TGTGCCAGCAGCAATCAGGGGGTCGGCACTGAAGCTTTCTTT. Its protein product is CASSNQGVGTEAFF.

This clone was picked up a small number of times. The chain combines TRBV4-3 with TRBJ1-6, with D possibly being TRBD1 (6 bases). Germline assignment: CDR1 LGHNA and CDR2 YSLEER. This CDR3 region has 16 residues. Trimming pared 0 bases from V and 7 bases from J, leaving 13 bases between. CDR3 in DNA: TGCGCCAGCAGCCAAGATCAACGGACAGCGAATTCACCCCTCCACTTT. Its protein product is CASSQDQRTANSPLHF.

This clone came up a few times. The chain couples TRBV5-1 to TRBJ1-4; 8 nucleotides agree with TRBD1. Germline V CDR1 and CDR2: SGHRS, YFSETQ. The CDR3 length is 15 residues. Trimming removed 5 bases from V and 3 bases from J; junction bases left unmatched: 6. The CDR3 DNA is TGCGCCAGCAGATCCGGGACAGGCCCTAATGAAAAACTGTTTTTT. Its translation: CASRSGTGPNEKLFF.

The V and J genes are TRBV19 and TRBJ1-5, with D perhaps TRBD1 (6 bases). The CDR3 extends over 14 amino acids. V was cut by 7 bases and J by 6 bases, with 16 bases left in between. CDR1 is LNHDA, CDR2 SQIVND, per germline (reference sequence). The CDR3 protein is CASTQRGAVQPQHF. The DNA of the CDR3 is TGTGCCAGTACCCAACGGGGGGCCGTTCAGCCCCAGCATTTT.

The chain is built from TRBV9 and TRBJ2-7; a possible D gene is TRBD1 (5 bases). V was cut by 3 bases and J by 0 bases, with 10 bases left in between. Germline V gives CDR1 SGDLS, CDR2 YYNGEE. The CDR3 covers 14 residues. CDR3 DNA: TGTGCCAGCAGCGGGGGCCTGAGCTCCTACGAGCAGTACTTC. It is translated as CASSGGLSSYEQYF. The whole variable domain, remainder taken from reference TRBV9 and TRBJ2-7, is DSGVTQTPKHLITATGQRVTLRCSPRSGDLSVYWYQQSLDQGLQFLIQYYNGEERAKGNILERFSAQQFPDLHSELNLSSLELGDSALYFCASSGGLSSYEQYFGPGTRLTVT.

The rearrangement links TRBV27 to TRBJ2-1, with 10 positions matching TRBD2. Germline trimming cut 5 bases from V and 9 bases from J; bases unmatched to any gene: 7. In germline, CDR1 is MNHEY, CDR2 SMNVEV (reference sequence). The CDR3 has 14 residues. The CDR3 sequence: CASSPNLAGAEQFF. The CDR3 nucleotides are TGTGCCAGCAGTCCGAATCTAGCGGGGGCTGAGCAGTTCTTC.

V and J are TRBV5-5 and TRBJ2-2, with D possibly being TRBD1 (6 bases). V lost 6 bases and J lost 4, with 16 bases in between. The CDR3 is 15 residues long. In germline, CDR1 is SGHKS, CDR2 YYEKEE (reference sequence). The CDR3 sequence is CASTLQGRGTGELFF. The CDR3 DNA reads TGTGCCAGCACCTTACAGGGTCGTGGCACCGGGGAGCTGTTTTTT.

V gene TRBV19 combines with J gene TRBJ1-2; 7 bases map to TRBD1. V lost 10 bases to trimming and J lost 4 bases; unmatched junction nucleotides: 6. Germline CDR1 and CDR2: LNHDA and SQIVND (reference sequence). This CDR3 has 12 amino acids. The CDR3: CATQQGTYGYTF. For the CDR3, the DNA is TGTGCCACGCAACAGGGGACCTATGGCTACACCTTC.

The chain uses TRBV6-5 and TRBJ1-1, with D perhaps matching TRBD1 (6 bases). V dropped 5 bases and J dropped 8 bases, with 12 bases sitting between them. This CDR3 is 12 amino acids long. CDR1 MNHEY and CDR2 SVGAGI come from the germline V gene. This CDR3 is CASSTGPLEAFF. CDR3 coding DNA: TGTGCCAGCAGTACAGGGCCCCTCGAAGCTTTCTTT.

This clone was seen more than once but under ten times. The chain uses TRBV28 and TRBJ1-5, with D possibly being TRBD1 (5 bases). The CDR3 length is 13 residues. V was pared by 4 bases and J by 5 bases, with 9 bases between. The germline V gene encodes CDR1 MDHEN and CDR2 SYDVKM. The chain's CDR3 is CASSWVRDQPQHF. The CDR3 bases are TGTGCCAGCAGTTGGGTCAGGGATCAGCCCCAGCATTTT.

The CDR3 DNA is TGTGCCAGCAGCTTACCGCACGGGGATGGCTACACCTTC. Residues: CASSLPHGDGYTF. The rearrangement links TRBV7-2 to TRBJ1-2, with D unclear. This CDR3 has 13 amino acids. Trimming cost V 2 bases and J 6 bases, with 10 bases left between them. CDR1 is SGHTA, CDR2 FQGNSA, per germline.

This clone was detected only once. The chain joins TRBV7-9 to TRBJ1-4, with D possibly TRBD1 on 5 matching bases. Per the germline V gene, CDR1 is SEHNR and CDR2 is FQNEAQ (reference sequence). With 2 bases removed from V and 4 bases from J, the gap between germline ends came to 14 bases. This CDR3 is built from 16 residues. CDR3 amino acids: CASSLTKKGYNEKLFF. CDR3 nucleotide sequence: TGTGCCAGCAGCTTAACGAAGAAGGGGTATAATGAAAAACTGTTTTTT.

The chain employs TRBV6-5 and TRBJ2-7; a possible D gene is TRBD2 (6 bases). This CDR3 comprises 14 residues. Trimming shortened V by 0 bases and J by 4 bases, and 10 bases separated the two germline ends. From germline, CDR1 is MNHEY and CDR2 SVGAGI. The CDR3 DNA sequence: TGTGCCAGCAGTTACTCGAGACGGGGGTACGAGCAGTACTTC. Its protein product is CASSYSRRGYEQYF.

The chain uses TRBV5-1 and TRBJ2-6, with TRBD1 as a possible D gene (5 bases). This CDR3 has 13 residues. The germline gives CDR1 SGHRS, CDR2 YFSETQ. Trimming cost V 1 base and J 8 bases, with 7 bases left between them. Here the CDR3 reads CASSLRTSNVLTF. In nucleotides, the CDR3 is TGCGCCAGCAGCTTGAGGACATCCAACGTCCTGACTTTC.